This entry is about one T cell receptor beta chain. These data originate in a study of T cell changes during pregnancy in multiple sclerosis. The length of the CDR3 is 14 residues. The V segment lost 5 bases and the J segment 3 bases; nucleotides outside the gene matches: 5. Germline CDR1 and CDR2: MDHEN and SYDVKM. Here immunoSEQ multiplex PCR was the method, and the copy in TCRdb shows in-frame clones only, minus some. The sample gives over 85,000 clones, 91% of which show up once; 1.5% to 2% is in the top ten. This sequence joins TRBV28 and TRBJ2-7; 9 bases align to TRBD1. The sequencing used peripheral blood, collected after pregnancy. This receptor was identified in a female donor in good health, enrolled as a control in a pregnancy study. CDR3 DNA: TGTGCCAGCAGTCTCGAGACAGGGGGCTACGAGCAGTACTTC. It is translated as CASSLETGGYEQYF.